This passage covers 15 T cell receptor beta chains from one sample sequenced in a study of cytotoxic CD8 clonotypes in ibrutinib-treated CLL. Generated by immunoSEQ multiplex PCR, the TCRdb table keeps only in-frame clones and is missing some. The data show about 72,000 clones, over 75% seen once. The material was PBMCs, obtained at disease progression, from a patient treated with ibrutinib. The receptors shown here come from a human donor with chronic lymphocytic leukemia.

This chain uses TRBV7-3 with TRBJ2-1; D possibly corresponds to TRBD1 (7 bases). The V gene lost 5 bases and the J gene lost 2 bases, with 19 bases spanning the gap. Germline CDR1 and CDR2: SGHTA and FQGTGA. The CDR3 loop spans 17 amino acids. The CDR3 DNA is TGTGCCAGCAGCCTCGGAGGAGGGGGCGGGCCCTACAATGAGCAGTTCTTC. It codes for CASSLGGGGGPYNEQFF.

The sample holds one count of this clone. This chain connects TRBV7-8 to TRBJ1-4; the D gene is possibly TRBD1 (6 bases). Trimming took 2 bases from V and 7 from J, leaving 14 bases between them. The CDR3 covers 15 residues. Germline lookup yields CDR1 SGHVS and CDR2 FQNEAQ. The CDR3, as DNA: TGTGCCAGCAGCTTATCCACAGGGCTTCGTGAAAAACTGTTTTTT. Translated, it gives CASSLSTGLREKLFF. The variable domain in full, with the rest retrieved from reference TRBV7-8 and TRBJ1-4, is GAGVSQSPRYKVAKRGQDVALRCDPISGHVSLFWYQQALGQGPEFLTYFQNEAQLDKSGLPSDRFFAERPEGSVSTLKIQRTQQEDSAVYLCASSLSTGLREKLFFGSGTQLSVL.

The J gene is TRBJ1-4, the V gene TRBV29-1; D uncertain. CDR3 length equals 12 residues. CDR1 and CDR2 from the germline V gene are SQVTM and ANQGSEA. V dropped 5 bases and J dropped 3 bases, with 7 bases sitting between them. CDR3 amino acids: CSVRRSNEKLFF. In nucleotides, the CDR3 is TGCAGCGTTCGCAGATCTAATGAAAAACTGTTTTTT.

V and J are TRBV9 and TRBJ2-2; D call uncertain. The CDR3 length is 13 residues. Per germline, CDR1 SGDLS and CDR2 YYNGEE. Trimming removed 1 base from V and 3 bases from J, with 4 bases in between. This CDR3 reads CASSVQHTGELFF. In DNA, the CDR3 is TGTGCCAGCAGCGTACAGCACACCGGGGAGCTGTTTTTT.

The V and J genes are TRBV5-1 and TRBJ2-1; D may be TRBD1 (6 bases). The V gene's germline CDR1 is SGHRS and CDR2 YFSETQ. Trimming removed 5 bases at V and 7 bases at J, with 16 bases between. CDR3 length equals 14 residues. CDR3 residues: CASRVGAQSNEQFF. The DNA for the CDR3 is TGCGCCAGCAGGGTGGGGGCTCAGTCTAATGAGCAGTTCTTC.

This clone was seen only a few times. The chain combines TRBV28 with TRBJ2-1, with unresolved D. V gave up 4 bases and J gave up 7 bases, with 5 bases separating them. This CDR3 region has 11 residues. Germline V gives CDR1 MDHEN, CDR2 SYDVKM. CDR3 in DNA: TGTGCCAGCAGTTCGAGAAATGAGCAGTTCTTC. It codes for CASSSRNEQFF.

This chain uses TRBV18 with TRBJ1-2, with D tentatively TRBD1 (6 bases). The length of the CDR3 is 15 residues. The V end lost 4 bases, the J end lost 0 bases, and 12 bases lay between the germline ends. CDR1 KGHSH and CDR2 LQKENI come from the germline V gene. The CDR3 DNA is TGTGCCAGCTCACTCTCCGGGACAACTAACTATGGCTACACCTTC. It codes for CASSLSGTTNYGYTF.

CDR3 in DNA: TGTGCCAGCAGTTTATCAGCCGGACCAAACCACAATGAGCAGTTCTTC. Translating it yields CASSLSAGPNHNEQFF. This chain joins TRBV27 and TRBJ2-1, with unresolved D. The CDR3 loop spans 16 amino acids. Trimming cost V 0 bases and J 5 bases, with 14 bases left between them. Germline CDR1 reads MNHEY; CDR2 reads SMNVEV (reference sequence).

CDR3 in amino acids: CATGGRNYEQYF. For the CDR3, the DNA is TGTGCCACGGGGGGCAGGAACTACGAGCAGTACTTC. J is TRBJ2-7 and V is TRBV15; either TRBD1 or TRBD2 may supply D (6 bases each). V lost 9 bases and J 3 bases, leaving 12 bases between the germline ends. The CDR3 loop spans 12 amino acids. Per the germline V gene, CDR1 is LNHNV and CDR2 is YYDKDF (reference sequence).

This clone was seen more than once but under ten times. The gene calls are TRBV30 and TRBJ1-1; D may be TRBD1 (5 bases). Germline loops: CDR1 GTSNPN, CDR2 SVGIG (reference sequence). The CDR3 loop spans 14 amino acids. Between the trimmed V and J ends, which lost 0 bases and 1 base, there was a span of 9 bases. CDR3 sequence: CAWSVLQGNTEAFF. The CDR3 DNA reads TGTGCCTGGAGTGTACTCCAGGGGAACACTGAAGCTTTCTTT.

This clone has a handful of counts. The J gene is TRBJ1-2, the V gene TRBV6-1; D possibly corresponds to TRBD1 (5 bases). The V and J ends lost 1 base and 4 bases respectively, with 10 bases between them. Germline CDR1 reads MNHNS; CDR2 reads SASEGT. The CDR3 is 14 amino acids. The CDR3 DNA sequence: TGTGCCAGCAGTGAAGGGGACTACAGCTATGGCTACACCTTC. As protein: CASSEGDYSYGYTF.

The V gene is TRBV27, the J gene TRBJ1-6; 9 bases agree with TRBD1. Germline V lookup: CDR1 MNHEY, CDR2 SMNVEV (reference sequence). With 5 bases clipped from V and 11 bases from J, the junction kept 4 bases outside the gene matches. The CDR3 spans 13 residues. CDR3 nucleotide sequence: TGTGCCAGCAGTGGGACAGGGATAGCACCCCTCCACTTT. Translation gives CASSGTGIAPLHF.

A few counts support this clone. DNA for the CDR3: TGTGCCAGCAGCCTAGGGACGGGGAACACTGAAGCTTTCTTT. Its translation: CASSLGTGNTEAFF. V and J are TRBV7-9 and TRBJ1-1, with a weak D call TRBD1 (5 bases). In germline, CDR1 is SEHNR, CDR2 FQNEAQ (reference sequence). This CDR3 region has 14 residues. V was trimmed by 5 bases and J by 1 base, leaving 11 bases between them.

V usage is TRBV29-1 and J usage is TRBJ1-2; D perhaps matches TRBD1 (5 bases). The ends were cut back, 7 bases at V and 7 bases at J, with 22 bases in the middle. The germline gives CDR1 SQVTM, CDR2 ANQGSEA. The CDR3 sequence is 14 residues long. The CDR3 is CSAAGPLPNGGYTF. The CDR3 bases are TGCAGCGCCGCGGGACCGTTACCCAACGGTGGCTACACCTTC.

This chain connects TRBV7-9 to TRBJ1-1; unclear D gene. Germline values: CDR1 SEHNR, CDR2 FQNEAQ (reference sequence). CDR3 length: 10 amino acids. V was clipped by 5 bases and J by 6 bases, with 4 bases between them. The CDR3: CASSQPEAFF. CDR3 sequence (DNA): TGTGCCAGCAGCCAACCTGAAGCTTTCTTT.